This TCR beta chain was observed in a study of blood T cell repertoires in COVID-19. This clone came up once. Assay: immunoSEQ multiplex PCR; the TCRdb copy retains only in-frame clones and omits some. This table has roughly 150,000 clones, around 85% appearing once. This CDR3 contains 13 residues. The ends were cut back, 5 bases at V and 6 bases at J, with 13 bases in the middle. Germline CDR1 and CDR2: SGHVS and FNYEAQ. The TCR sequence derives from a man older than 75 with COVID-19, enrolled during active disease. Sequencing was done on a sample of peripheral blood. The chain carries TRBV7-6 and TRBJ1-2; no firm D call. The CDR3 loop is CASSRSDGNGYTF. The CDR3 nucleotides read TGTGCCAGCAGCCGATCGGACGGGAATGGCTACACCTTC.